The rows below give T cell receptor beta chains drawn from one sample of a study of T cell responses to AZD1222 COVID-19 vaccine. Some clones are missing from TCRdb's copy, which holds only in-frame ones; the method was immunoSEQ multiplex PCR. The sample has about 110,000 clones, approximately 86% seen once; the top ten hold about 6%. The material was peripheral blood, obtained on day 0 of AZD1222 vaccination. These receptors came from an adult in good health. Each CDR3 is given with its conserved first and last residue. A D gene is named only where the DNA matches it firmly. Expanded clones are given a class, and other clones once, few, many or no size at all.

CDR3 | DNA | J | V | size | D
CASSPQLVRNTGELFF | TGTGCCAGCTCACCTCAACTCGTCCGGAACACCGGGGAGCTGTTTTTT | TRBJ2-2 | TRBV18 | NA | NA
CASSFGRGPTEAFF | TGTGCCAGCAGCTTCGGGAGGGGGCCCACTGAAGCTTTCTTT | TRBJ1-1 | TRBV11-2 | NA | TRBD1
CASSPRRAGGMETQYF | TGTGCCAGCAGCCCCCGACGAGCGGGGGGGATGGAGACCCAGTACTTC | TRBJ2-5 | TRBV7-3 | NA | TRBD2
CASSSLSTEAFF | TGTGCCAGCAGTTCCCTAAGCACTGAAGCTTTCTTT | TRBJ1-1 | TRBV27 | NA | NA
CASSGRQGYTEAFF | TGTGCCAGCAGCGGACGACAGGGATACACTGAAGCTTTCTTT | TRBJ1-1 | TRBV9 | NA | TRBD1
CASSLDADTQYF | TGTGCCAGCAGCTTGGACGCAGATACGCAGTATTTT | TRBJ2-3 | TRBV5-4 | NA | NA
CASSDDPGAYNEQFF | TGCGCCAGCAGTGACGACCCCGGGGCTTACAATGAGCAGTTCTTC | TRBJ2-1 | TRBV10-2 | NA | NA
CASNPGLANEQFF | TGTGCCAGCAACCCCGGGTTAGCCAATGAGCAGTTCTTC | TRBJ2-1 | TRBV7-9 | NA | NA
CASLNSGSNQPQHF | TGTGCCAGCCTAAACTCAGGGTCTAATCAGCCCCAGCATTTT | TRBJ1-5 | TRBV19 | NA | NA
CASSTTDRTYEQYF | TGTGCCAGCTCAACAACGGACAGGACCTACGAGCAGTACTTC | TRBJ2-7 | TRBV18 | NA | TRBD1
CASSLAIRDLAFF | TGTGCCAGCAGCTTAGCGATCCGGGACCTGGCTTTCTTT | TRBJ1-1 | TRBV7-9 | NA | NA
CASSYEDIHEQYF | TGTGCCAGCAGTTATGAGGACATCCACGAGCAGTACTTC | TRBJ2-7 | TRBV6-2/TRBV6-3 | NA | NA
CASSVTETGEQFF | TGTGCCAGCAGCGTTACGGAAACAGGTGAGCAGTTCTTC | TRBJ2-1 | TRBV9 | NA | NA
CASSHWDTHEQFF | TGTGCCAGCAGCCACTGGGACACCCATGAGCAGTTCTTC | TRBJ2-1 | TRBV3-1/TRBV3-2 | few | NA
CASSVDPRGSGQFAGELFF | TGTGCCAGCAGCGTAGATCCCCGGGGTAGCGGCCAGTTCGCCGGGGAGCTGTTTTTT | TRBJ2-2 | TRBV9 | NA | NA
CASTKRGGQDTQYF | TGTGCCAGCACGAAGCGGGGGGGCCAAGATACGCAGTATTTT | TRBJ2-3 | TRBV27 | NA | TRBD2
CASSVGGGITGELFF | TGTGCCAGCAGCGTAGGGGGCGGCATTACCGGGGAGCTGTTTTTT | TRBJ2-2 | TRBV9 | NA | NA
CASRPTLTEQFF | TGTGCCAGCAGACCCACCCTCACTGAGCAGTTCTTC | TRBJ2-1 | TRBV6-5 | few | NA
CASSLAGSTGTEAFF | TGCGCCAGCAGCTTGGCCGGTAGCACAGGTACTGAAGCTTTCTTT | TRBJ1-1 | TRBV5-1 | NA | NA
CASRQGGSEETQYF | TGTGCCAGCAGACAGGGAGGTTCGGAGGAGACCCAGTACTTC | TRBJ2-5 | TRBV27 | NA | NA
CASSEAGRRETQYF | TGTGCCAGCAGTGAAGCGGGTCGACGGGAGACCCAGTACTTC | TRBJ2-5 | TRBV25-1 | NA | NA
CASSPGGRLGEKLFF | TGTGCCAGCAGCCCAGGGGGAAGGCTAGGTGAAAAACTGTTTTTT | TRBJ1-4 | TRBV6-5 | NA | TRBD1
CASSSEGQVGQPQHF | TGTGCCAGCAGCTCGGAAGGGCAGGTCGGTCAGCCCCAGCATTTT | TRBJ1-5 | TRBV7-9 | NA | NA
CASRLGALVISGANVLTF | TGCGCCAGCAGACTTGGGGCCCTAGTTATCTCTGGGGCCAACGTCCTGACTTTC | TRBJ2-6 | TRBV5-1 | NA | NA
CAVDSYEQYF | TGTGCCGTTGACAGTTACGAGCAGTACTTC | TRBJ2-7 | TRBV30 | NA | NA
CASSLLGKGDEKLFF | TGTGCCAGCAGCTTGTTGGGGAAGGGGGATGAAAAACTGTTTTTT | TRBJ1-4 | TRBV5-8 | few | NA
CSVGTVNEQFF | TGCAGCGTGGGAACGGTGAATGAGCAGTTCTTC | TRBJ2-1 | TRBV29-1 | NA | NA
CASREERLSSPLHF | TGTGCCAGCAGAGAAGAACGGTTATCTTCACCCCTCCACTTT | TRBJ1-6 | TRBV11-3 | NA | NA
CASSRRVLYSTNEKLFF | TGTGCCAGCAGCCGAAGGGTCCTCTATTCAACTAATGAAAAACTGTTTTTT | TRBJ1-4 | TRBV11-3 | NA | NA
CASSWAGSPSYNEQFF | TGTGCCAGTAGTTGGGCAGGCAGTCCCTCCTACAATGAGCAGTTCTTC | TRBJ2-1 | TRBV19 | once | NA
CASSLGLAGGSLQETQYF | TGTGCCAGCAGCCTGGGACTAGCGGGCGGGAGCCTACAAGAGACCCAGTACTTC | TRBJ2-5 | TRBV7-6 | NA | TRBD2
CASSYSGGPSLHF | TGTGCCAGCAGTTACTCTGGGGGTCCGTCCCTCCACTTT | TRBJ1-6 | TRBV6-2/TRBV6-3 | NA | NA
CASSKVRWRGTTNEKLFF | TGTGCCAGCAGCAAAGTCCGCTGGAGGGGGACGACTAATGAAAAACTGTTTTTT | TRBJ1-4 | TRBV21-1 | NA | NA
CASNTERLEAFF | TGTGCCAGTAATACGGAACGACTTGAAGCTTTCTTT | TRBJ1-1 | TRBV28 | NA | NA
CASSGGAGLGQPQHF | TGTGCCAGCTCGGGAGGGGCAGGGTTAGGTCAGCCCCAGCATTTT | TRBJ1-5 | TRBV18 | NA | NA
CATRGWAGEAGQPQHF | TGTGCCACCAGGGGGTGGGCAGGGGAGGCCGGTCAGCCCCAGCATTTT | TRBJ1-5 | TRBV19 | NA | TRBD1